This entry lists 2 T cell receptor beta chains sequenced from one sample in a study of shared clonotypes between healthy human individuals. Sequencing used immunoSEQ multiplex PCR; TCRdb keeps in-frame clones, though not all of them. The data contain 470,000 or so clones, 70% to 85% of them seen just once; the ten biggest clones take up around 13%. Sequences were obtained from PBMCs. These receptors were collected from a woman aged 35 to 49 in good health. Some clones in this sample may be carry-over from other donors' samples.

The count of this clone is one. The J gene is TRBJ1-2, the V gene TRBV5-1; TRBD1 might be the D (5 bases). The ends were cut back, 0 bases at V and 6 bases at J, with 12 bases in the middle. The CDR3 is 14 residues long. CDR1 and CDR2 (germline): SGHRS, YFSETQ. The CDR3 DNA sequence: TGCGCCAGCAGCTTGGTTTCGGCAGGGAATGGCTACACCTTC. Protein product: CASSLVSAGNGYTF.

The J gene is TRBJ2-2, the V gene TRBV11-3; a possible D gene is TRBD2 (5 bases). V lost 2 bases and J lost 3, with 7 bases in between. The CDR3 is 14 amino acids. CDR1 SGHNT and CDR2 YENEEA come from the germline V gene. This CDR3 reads CASSLYGDTGELFF. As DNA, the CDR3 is TGTGCCAGCAGCTTATACGGGGACACCGGGGAGCTGTTTTTT.